The 30 T cell receptor beta chains in this list originate from one sample, sequenced in a study of identical twins' blood T cells. TCRdb re-called the 5' RACE reads with MiXCR, one entry per CDR3 protein. The sample includes fewer than 450,000 distinct CDR3 sequences, roughly 31% seen only once; the top ten take around 5.6%. The source material was PBMCs. The receptors shown here come from a woman aged 18 to 50 in good health.

The DNA of the CDR3 is TGTGCCAGCAGTTACGGGCGGACTTTTGGGTATGGCTACACCTTC. Residues: CASSYGRTFGYGYTF. V and J are TRBV6-5 and TRBJ1-2; the D is unclear. Between the trimmed V and J ends, which lost 2 bases and 5 bases, there was a span of 15 bases. The length of the CDR3 is 15 residues. Germline-derived CDR1 and CDR2 are MNHEY and SVGAGI.

The chain joins TRBV5-4 to TRBJ2-1, with 9 positions matching TRBD2. The V gene's germline CDR1 is SGHNT and CDR2 YYREEE (reference sequence). The CDR3 runs to 15 residues. Unmatched junction bases numbered 8, after V lost 0 bases and J lost 10 bases. For the CDR3, the DNA is TGTGCCAGCAGCTTGGTTGTCGCGGGGGGGCGGGAGCAGTTCTTC. Its translation: CASSLVVAGGREQFF.

This sequence joins TRBV2 and TRBJ1-4; weak D call: TRBD1 (5 bases). This CDR3 is built from 13 residues. CDR1 is SNHLY and CDR2 is FYNNEI in the germline V gene. Trimming cost V 7 bases and J 5 bases, with 11 bases left between them. The CDR3 DNA is TGTGCCAGCAAAAGGGGAGGGAATGAAAAACTGTTTTTT. Translating it yields CASKRGGNEKLFF.

V usage is TRBV6-2 or TRBV6-3 and J usage is TRBJ2-2; D possibly corresponds to TRBD2 (5 bases). This CDR3 comprises 12 residues. Germline assignment: CDR1 MNHEY and CDR2 SVGEGT. The V end was cut by 4 bases, the J end by 6 bases, with 6 bases between. The CDR3 DNA follows: TGTGCCAGCAGTTGTAGCGCCGGGGAGCTGTTTTTT. This translates into CASSCSAGELFF.

This chain joins TRBV20-1 and TRBJ2-1, with unresolved D. Germline V gives CDR1 DFQATT, CDR2 SNEGSKA (reference sequence). The CDR3 consists of 15 residues. V lost 0 bases and J lost 7, with 16 bases in between. The CDR3 DNA reads as TGCAGTGCTAGAGAAGGGCTCCTCCCCCTTAATGAGCAGTTCTTC. Encoded protein: CSAREGLLPLNEQFF.

This clonotype was observed a few times. The chain employs TRBV6-2 or TRBV6-3 and TRBJ1-5; D unclear. The CDR3 totals 15 residues. The germline V and J ends were trimmed by 7 bases and 4 bases, with 17 bases remaining between them. CDR1 and CDR2 from the germline V gene are MNHEY and SVGEGT. The DNA of the CDR3 is TGTGCCAGCACAAAAATCGAGACGGCGAATCAGCCCCAGCATTTT. Amino acids: CASTKIETANQPQHF.

The gene calls are TRBV29-1 and TRBJ2-7, with 7 bases aligning to TRBD2. The ends lost 4 bases at V and 2 bases at J; junction bases unmatched: 5. CDR3 length equals 13 residues. Per the germline V gene, CDR1 is SQVTM and CDR2 is ANQGSEA. CDR3 in amino acids: CSVAPSGAYEQYF. The DNA for the CDR3 is TGCAGCGTTGCCCCCAGCGGGGCCTACGAGCAGTACTTC.

As regards this clonotype: A single base separates this from a much larger clone, so it may be a read error. The chain has TRBV18 and TRBJ1-1; no definite D call. Germline V gene sequence: CDR1 KGHSH, CDR2 LQKENI. V dropped 2 bases and J dropped 0 bases, with 7 bases sitting between them. This CDR3 has 14 amino acids. CDR3 protein: CASSPIRMNTEAFF. The CDR3 coding sequence is TGTGCCAGCTCACCAATCAGGATGAACACTGAAGCTTTCTTT.

As to this clonotype: This clone may be a read error of a much larger clone one base away. V is TRBV5-6 and J is TRBJ2-2; a possible D gene is TRBD2 (6 bases). V gave up 2 bases and J gave up 5 bases, with 10 bases separating them. Germline loops: CDR1 SGHDT, CDR2 YYEEEE. The CDR3 consists of 14 residues. The CDR3 is CASSFVLATGELFF. The CDR3 bases are TGTGCCAGCAGCTTTGTACTAGCTACCGGGGAGCTGTTTTTT. Full variable domain (outside the CDR3, taken from reference TRBV5-6 and TRBJ2-2): DAGVTQSPTHLIKTRGQQVTLRCSPKSGHDTVSWYQQALGQGPQFIFQYYEEEERQRGNFPDRFSGHQFPNYSSELNVNALLLGDSALYLCASSFVLATGELFFGEGSRLTVL.

The chain couples TRBV2 to TRBJ2-5; D not certain. Trimming pared 4 bases from V and 0 bases from J, leaving 15 bases between. This CDR3 has 16 amino acids. The V gene's germline CDR1 is SNHLY and CDR2 FYNNEI. The DNA for the CDR3 is TGTGCCAGCAGTGGAAAGAAGGACGTATACCAAGAGACCCAGTACTTC. Translated, it gives CASSGKKDVYQETQYF.

V gene TRBV2 combines with J gene TRBJ1-6; D is uncertain. CDR1 and CDR2 (germline): SNHLY, FYNNEI. Trimming pared 3 bases from V and 6 bases from J, leaving 9 bases between. The CDR3 sequence is 14 residues long. The DNA for the CDR3 is TGTGCCAGCAGTGAGTTGGAGGGTAATTCACCCCTCCACTTT. This codes for CASSELEGNSPLHF.

This clonotype was observed a handful of times. This sequence joins TRBV20-1 and TRBJ1-2; D might be TRBD1 (5 bases). The CDR3 covers 14 residues. The germline gives CDR1 DFQATT, CDR2 SNEGSKA (reference sequence). The V end was cut by 6 bases, the J end by 4 bases, with 18 bases between. The CDR3 DNA reads TGCAGTGCCGCTCTCCCGGGGGTCGGCTATGGCTACACCTTC. Translated: CSAALPGVGYGYTF.

The chain links TRBV7-2 to TRBJ1-5, with a weak D call TRBD1 (5 bases). The CDR3 is made up of 15 amino acids. The germline V gene has CDR1 SGHTA and CDR2 FQGNSA. The V end lost 2 bases, the J end lost 1 base, and 9 bases lay between the germline ends. The CDR3 coding sequence is TGTGCCAGCAGCTTATTCGGGGCGAGCAATCAGCCCCAGCATTTT. As protein: CASSLFGASNQPQHF.

Only one count was recorded for this clonotype. The junction does not match germline at one end; this may be a read error. The rearrangement joins TRBV19 to TRBJ2-7; weak D call: TRBD2 (6 bases). This CDR3 has 13 amino acids. CDR1 and CDR2 (germline): LNHDA, SQIVND (reference sequence). CDR3 in DNA: TGTGCCAGTAGTTTCGGGACTCCCTACGAGCAGCACTTC. It codes for CASSFGTPYEQHF.

The genes are TRBV20-1 and TRBJ2-1; D gene ambiguous. The germline gives CDR1 DFQATT, CDR2 SNEGSKA (reference sequence). CDR3 size: 10 residues. The germline V and J ends were trimmed by 1 base and 12 bases, with 7 bases remaining between them. CDR3 sequence reads: CSARGSGQFF. The DNA of the CDR3 is TGCAGTGCTAGAGGAAGTGGGCAGTTCTTC.

V is TRBV4-3 and J is TRBJ1-1; D not resolved. Trimming left V 1 base short and J 5 bases short, with 20 bases between. Germline lookup yields CDR1 LGHNA and CDR2 YSLEER. The CDR3 contains 17 residues. In DNA form, the CDR3 reads TGCGCCAGCAGCCAAGGGATGTGGACGGATCCTTGGACTGAAGCTTTCTTT. It yields the protein CASSQGMWTDPWTEAFF.

This clonotype was seen more than once but under ten times. The J gene is TRBJ1-1, the V gene TRBV6-5; D is ambiguous. V shed 5 bases and J shed 4 bases, with 8 bases lying between them. Germline V gene sequence: CDR1 MNHEY, CDR2 SVGAGI. The CDR3 is made up of 12 amino acids. The CDR3 region has the DNA TGTGCCAGCAGTCGGCCCACCACTGAAGCTTTCTTT. It translates to CASSRPTTEAFF.

CDR3 protein: CASRIDPLAGNTIYF. The CDR3, as DNA: TGTGCCAGCAGAATAGACCCCCTCGCTGGAAACACCATATATTTT. V gene TRBV7-6 combines with J gene TRBJ1-3, with unresolved D. Germline CDR1 SGHVS, CDR2 FNYEAQ. V was trimmed by 6 bases and J by 2 bases, leaving 14 bases between them. The CDR3 is 15 residues long.

The chain links TRBV2 to TRBJ2-7; D uncertain. V lost 7 bases to trimming and J lost 9 bases, with 19 bases between them. CDR1 is SNHLY and CDR2 is FYNNEI in the germline V gene. This CDR3 is built from 13 residues. For the CDR3, the DNA is TGTGCCAGCAACCTAGGACGGGCAGGTGGGCAGTACTTC. Translated, it gives CASNLGRAGGQYF.

This clonotype occurred a few times. The chain combines TRBV6-1 with TRBJ1-1; the D gene is possibly TRBD1 (6 bases). The V and J ends lost 10 bases and 3 bases respectively, with 12 bases between them. CDR1 and CDR2 from the germline V gene are MNHNS and SASEGT. This CDR3 contains 12 residues. CDR3 amino acids: CATDRPYTEAFF. The CDR3 region has the DNA TGTGCCACCGACAGGCCATACACTGAAGCTTTCTTT.

This clonotype was seen a few times. This chain uses TRBV29-1 with TRBJ2-1, with D unresolved. V was trimmed by 7 bases and J by 3 bases, leaving 16 bases between them. The CDR3 runs to 14 residues. Germline CDR1 SQVTM, CDR2 ANQGSEA. CDR3 in DNA: TGCAGCGCGCCCCTGAAACCACTCTACAATGAGCAGTTCTTC. Protein: CSAPLKPLYNEQFF.

This clonotype was seen a few times. This chain joins TRBV15 and TRBJ2-3; D is unresolved. CDR1 and CDR2 (germline): LNHNV, YYDKDF (reference sequence). The CDR3 loop spans 13 amino acids. V was cut by 0 bases and J by 3 bases, with 4 bases left in between. The CDR3: CATSRDPTDTQYF. The CDR3 DNA is TGTGCCACCAGCAGAGATCCGACAGATACGCAGTATTTT.

This chain joins TRBV29-1 and TRBJ1-4; D remains unclear. This CDR3 is built from 15 residues. CDR1 is SQVTM and CDR2 is ANQGSEA in the germline V gene. Trimming left V 2 bases short and J 4 bases short, with 14 bases between. In DNA, the CDR3 is TGCAGCGTTGAACGAGCGGGCGGTGGTAATGAAAAACTGTTTTTT. Translated: CSVERAGGGNEKLFF.

The gene calls are TRBV2 and TRBJ2-1, with no clear D. Between the trimmed V and J ends, which lost 5 bases and 7 bases, there was a span of 12 bases. CDR1 and CDR2 from the germline V gene are SNHLY and FYNNEI. The CDR3 loop spans 13 amino acids. The CDR3, as DNA: TGTGCCAGCAGTAATGTGGCGCCTAATGAGCAGTTCTTC. It translates to CASSNVAPNEQFF.

The chain carries TRBV7-2 and TRBJ2-1; D is undetermined. Germline CDR1 SGHTA, CDR2 FQGNSA. Between the trimmed V and J ends, which lost 1 base and 8 bases, there was a span of 12 bases. This CDR3 is built from 14 residues. This CDR3 is CASSLGVINDEQFF. The CDR3 DNA sequence: TGTGCCAGCAGCTTAGGGGTAATCAACGATGAGCAGTTCTTC.

A few counts support this clonotype. V is TRBV10-3 and J is TRBJ2-7; D is perhaps TRBD2 (6 bases). The CDR3 extends over 14 amino acids. Germline CDR1 and CDR2: ENHRY and SYGVKD. The ends were cut back, 5 bases at V and 4 bases at J, with 15 bases in the middle. The DNA for the CDR3 is TGTGCCATCAGTCCTGATGGGGGGAGTTACGAGCAGTACTTC. Protein: CAISPDGGSYEQYF.

This clonotype occurred a few times. The V call is TRBV4-1, the J call TRBJ1-1, with no clear D. The V and J ends lost 0 bases and 11 bases respectively, with 13 bases between them. The CDR3 contains 13 residues. Germline values: CDR1 MGHRA, CDR2 YSYEKL. The CDR3 sequence is CASSQDNIGSAFF. As DNA, the CDR3 is TGCGCCAGCAGCCAAGATAACATAGGGAGCGCTTTCTTT.

Note on this clonotype: It may be a read error: a sequence one base away is much more abundant. The rearrangement uses TRBV2 and TRBJ2-7; no reliable D call. Germline loops: CDR1 SNHLY, CDR2 FYNNEI. The CDR3 has 13 amino acids. V shed 6 bases and J shed 0 bases, with 9 bases lying between them. In DNA form, the CDR3 reads TGTGCCAGCAGCCAAGGCACCTCCTACGAGCAGTACTTC. It translates to CASSQGTSYEQYF.

This clonotype came up many times. The rearrangement joins TRBV27 to TRBJ2-5; 9 nucleotides line up with TRBD2. Trimming at V came to 5 bases and at J to 5 bases, leaving 3 bases not matched to a gene. CDR3 length: 13 residues. Germline-derived CDR1 and CDR2 are MNHEY and SMNVEV (reference sequence). CDR3 bases: TGTGCCAGCAGTCCGACTAGCGGTGAGACCCAGTACTTC. This encodes CASSPTSGETQYF.

Many counts were recorded for this clonotype. V usage is TRBV12-3 or TRBV12-4 and J usage is TRBJ1-2; 7 bases align to TRBD1. This CDR3 region has 13 residues. V dropped 7 bases and J dropped 4; count of bases not matched to a gene: 6. The CDR3 is CASTRQGFYGYTF. The DNA of the CDR3 is TGTGCCAGCACCAGACAGGGATTCTATGGCTACACCTTC.